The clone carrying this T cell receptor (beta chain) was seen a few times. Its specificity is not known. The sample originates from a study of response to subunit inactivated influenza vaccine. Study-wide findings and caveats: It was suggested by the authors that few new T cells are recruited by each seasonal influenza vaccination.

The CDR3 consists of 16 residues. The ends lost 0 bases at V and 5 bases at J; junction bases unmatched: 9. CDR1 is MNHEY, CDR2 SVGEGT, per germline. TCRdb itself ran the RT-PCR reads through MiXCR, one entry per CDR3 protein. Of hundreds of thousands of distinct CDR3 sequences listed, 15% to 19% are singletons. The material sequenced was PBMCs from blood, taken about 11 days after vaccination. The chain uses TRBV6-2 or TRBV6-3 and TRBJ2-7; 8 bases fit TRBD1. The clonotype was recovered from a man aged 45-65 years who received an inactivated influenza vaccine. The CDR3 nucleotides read TGTGCCAGCAGTTACTCGAGGGGACAGGTGGACGACGAGCAGTACTTC. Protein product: CASSYSRGQVDDEQYF.